The TCR beta chain under discussion was sequenced for a study of naive and memory T cell subsets. General study results and limits: The power law exponent of TCR abundance differed between naive and memory cells. Especially in CD8 cells, naive repertoires contained a few larger clonotypes, possibly CD45RA-re-expressing memory cells.

Per the germline V gene, CDR1 is SGHTA and CDR2 is FQGNSA. The CDR3 is made up of 14 amino acids. V lost 5 bases and J lost 7; bases outside the gene matches: 6. An equimolar mix of two oligonucleotides served as the beta constant-region primer for TRBC1 and TRBC2. Four rounds of PCR amplified the ligated cDNA using nested alpha and beta constant-region primers plus SP2. An oligonucleotide with the SP2 primer and a 12-nucleotide UMI was ligated to the cDNA 3' end. One entry per CDR3 protein, called by TCRdb with MiXCR from the UMI-ligation and nested PCR reads. The data show about 160,000 distinct CDR3 sequences, roughly 22% seen once. A few counts support this clonotype. Its target is unknown.

The sequenced sample was naive CD4+ T cells from blood. The receptor's source is a human donor in good health. The chain uses TRBV7-2 and TRBJ1-1, with 11 bases aligning to TRBD1. CDR3 amino acids: CASSADRGLFEAFF. The CDR3 DNA reads as TGTGCCAGCAGCGCGGACAGGGGGCTATTTGAAGCTTTCTTT.